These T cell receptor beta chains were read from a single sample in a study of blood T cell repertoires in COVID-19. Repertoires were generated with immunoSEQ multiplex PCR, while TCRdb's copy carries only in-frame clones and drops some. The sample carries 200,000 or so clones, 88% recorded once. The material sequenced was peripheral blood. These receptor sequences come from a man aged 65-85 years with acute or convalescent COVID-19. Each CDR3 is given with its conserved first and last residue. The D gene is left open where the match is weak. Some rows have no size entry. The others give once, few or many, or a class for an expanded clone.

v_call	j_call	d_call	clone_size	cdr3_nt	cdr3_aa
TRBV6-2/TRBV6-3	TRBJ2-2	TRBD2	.	TGTGCCAGCAGTTACTCGGTTAGCGGGATGGACACCGGGGAGCTGTTTTTT	CASSYSVSGMDTGELFF
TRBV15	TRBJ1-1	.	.	TGTGCCACCAGCAGAGACGGGAAGAACACTGAAGCTTTCTTT	CATSRDGKNTEAFF
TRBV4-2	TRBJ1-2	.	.	TGTGCCAGCAGCCAAGGCTCAGGGGACAACTATGGCTACACCTTC	CASSQGSGDNYGYTF
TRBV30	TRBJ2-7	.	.	TGTGCCTGGAATCATAGGGGGAGTCCCTACGAGCAGTACTTC	CAWNHRGSPYEQYF
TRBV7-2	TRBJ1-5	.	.	TGTGCCAGCAGCTTAGTGGGGTCAGGGAGCAATCAGCCCCAGCATTTT	CASSLVGSGSNQPQHF
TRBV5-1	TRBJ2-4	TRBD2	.	TGCGCCAGCAGCTTGGCGGGGGAGGGGAACATTCAGTACTTC	CASSLAGEGNIQYF
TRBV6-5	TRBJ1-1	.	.	TGTGCCAGCACCGAAAATCAGTGGGCCACTGAAGCTTTCTTT	CASTENQWATEAFF
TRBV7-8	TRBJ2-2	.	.	TGTGCCAGCAGCTTAGGGAATTTTTATCAGCGGCCGAACACCGGGGAGCTGTTTTTT	CASSLGNFYQRPNTGELFF
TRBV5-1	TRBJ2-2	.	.	TGCGCCAGCAGCTTGGGCGGGAACACCGGGGAGCTGTTTTTT	CASSLGGNTGELFF
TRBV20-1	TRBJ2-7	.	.	TGCAGTGCGACTAAAACCTACGAGCAGTACTTC	CSATKTYEQYF
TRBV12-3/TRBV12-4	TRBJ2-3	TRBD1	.	TGTGCCAGCAGTCCCAGGACAGGGCAAACGCAGTATTTT	CASSPRTGQTQYF
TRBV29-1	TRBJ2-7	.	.	TGCAGCGTCAAAGAACAGGCCTCCTACGAGCAGTACTTC	CSVKEQASYEQYF
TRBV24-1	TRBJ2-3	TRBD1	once	TGTGCCACCAACTCGGGACAGGGGACGAATACGCAGTATTTT	CATNSGQGTNTQYF
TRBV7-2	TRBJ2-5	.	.	TGTGCCAGCAGCTTTAATCAGGGTTCCGAGCGTATGAGACAAGAGACCCAGTACTTC	CASSFNQGSERMRQETQYF
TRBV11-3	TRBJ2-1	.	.	TGTGCCAGCAGCTTAACTAGCTTCAATGAGCAGTTCTTC	CASSLTSFNEQFF
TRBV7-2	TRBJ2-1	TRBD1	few	TGTGCCAGCAGCTCGGGACAGTACTACAATGAGCAGTTCTTC	CASSSGQYYNEQFF
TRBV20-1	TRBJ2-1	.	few	TGCAGTGCTAGTCTCGGGACAGAGCAGTTCTTC	CSASLGTEQFF
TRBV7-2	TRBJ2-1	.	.	TGTGCCAGCAGCTTAGTCACTACCGATGAGCAGTTCTTC	CASSLVTTDEQFF
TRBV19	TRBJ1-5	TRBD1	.	TGTGCCAGTAGTCTGTGGGGACAGGGGGCCTACAATCAGCCCCAGCATTTT	CASSLWGQGAYNQPQHF
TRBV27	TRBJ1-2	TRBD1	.	TGTGCCAGCAGTCCGCGGGACAGGGGGAGGGGTGGCTACACCTTC	CASSPRDRGRGGYTF
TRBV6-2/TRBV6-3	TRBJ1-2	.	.	TGTGCCAGCAGTTTGGAGCTCGACTATGGCTACACCTTC	CASSLELDYGYTF
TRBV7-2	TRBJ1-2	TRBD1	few	TGTGCCAGCAGCCAGACAGGGTACTATGGCTACACCTTC	CASSQTGYYGYTF
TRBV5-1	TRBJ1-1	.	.	TGCGCCAGCGGACCGGGGGACACTGAAGCTTTCTTT	CASGPGDTEAFF
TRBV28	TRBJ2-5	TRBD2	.	TGTGCCAGCAGTTTCCCTGGACTAGTCGAAGAGACCCAGTACTTC	CASSFPGLVEETQYF
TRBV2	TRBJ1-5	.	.	TGTGCCAGCAGTGAGGAGGGTGGCAATCAGCCCCAGCATTTT	CASSEEGGNQPQHF